Below are 21 T cell receptor beta chains sequenced from a single sample in a study of T cells in women clearing cervical HPV infection. Sequencing used immunoSEQ multiplex PCR; TCRdb keeps in-frame clones, though not all of them. The sample totals 30,000 to 35,000 clones. Sequencing used blood buffy coat. Receptors originate from a woman aged 18-69 years with a cervical HPV16 infection that either progressed to CIN3+ or cleared (not recorded which).

Worth noting for this clone: From the germline J gene comes the end of the CDR3, since the read stops 3 residues before it. The chain is built from TRBV6-2 or TRBV6-3 and TRBJ1-2; 7 bases map to TRBD1. The CDR3 runs 17 residues. Germline-derived CDR1 and CDR2 are MNHEY and SVGEGT. J gave up 0 bases and V 0 bases, and 7 bases lay outside the gene matches. This chain's CDR3 is CASSYSNWDSSNYGYTF. Incomplete CDR3 DNA: TGTGCCAGCAGTTACTCGAATTGGGACAGCTCTAACTATGGC.

For this clone: Read sequence stops 3 residues before the CDR3 end, and the germline J gene provides the missing end. The V gene is TRBV6-2 or TRBV6-3, the J gene TRBJ1-1; 7 nucleotides match TRBD1. Trimming cost V 4 bases and J 5 bases; bases outside gene matches: 7. The length of the CDR3 is 14 residues. Germline lookup yields CDR1 MNHEY and CDR2 SVGEGT. CDR3 DNA (partial): TGTGCCAGCAGTTTACCAGGGGGTCGGACTGAA. This encodes CASSLPGGRTE. The full CDR3 reads CASSLPGGRTEAFF.

To note about this clone: The observed sequence ends 3 residues before the CDR3 terminus, with the missing tail filled in from the germline J gene. The genes are TRBV9 and TRBJ1-1; 9 bases align to TRBD1. CDR3 size: 14 residues. Germline CDR1 SGDLS, CDR2 YYNGEE. J lost 6 bases, V lost 3 bases, and 6 bases had no gene match. The covered CDR3 bases are TGTGCCAGCAGCGGACGACAGGGGGAGGCTGAA. Protein sequence: CASSGRQGEAE. In full, the CDR3 is CASSGRQGEAEAFF.

As for this clone: Read coverage stops 3 residues before the CDR3 terminus; the germline J gene supplies the remainder. The J gene is TRBJ1-2, the V gene TRBV6-2 or TRBV6-3, with D maybe TRBD1 (6 bases). The V end lost 6 bases, the J end lost 7 bases, and 9 bases lay between the germline ends. The CDR3 has 11 amino acids. Per germline, CDR1 MNHEY and CDR2 SVGEGT. Incomplete CDR3 DNA: TGTGCCAGCAGCCGCAGGGGTGGC. It is translated as CASSRRGG. The full CDR3 sequence reads CASSRRGGYTF.

Points on this clone: Read sequence stops 3 residues before the CDR3 end, and the germline J gene provides the missing end. This chain uses TRBV5-1 with TRBJ2-1; D possibly corresponds to TRBD2 (5 bases). CDR1 SGHRS and CDR2 YFSETQ come from the germline V gene. CDR3 length: 15 amino acids. The V end was cut by 0 bases, the J end by 3 bases, with 10 bases between. The DNA read from the CDR3 is TGCGCCAGCAGCTTGGACCCGGGGATCTACAATGAG. Protein: CASSLDPGIYNE. The whole CDR3 protein reads CASSLDPGIYNEQFF. The variable domain in full, with the rest retrieved from reference TRBV5-1 and TRBJ2-1, is KAGVTQTPRYLIKTRGQQVTLSCSPISGHRSVSWYQQTPGQGLQFLFEYFSETQRNKGNFPGRFSGRQFSNSRSEMNVSTLELGDSALYLCASSLDPGIYNEQFFGPGTRLTVL.

Comments on this clone: The CDR3 extends 3 residues past the end of the read, so its final part is completed from the germline J gene. V gene TRBV2 combines with J gene TRBJ2-2; 8 bases fit TRBD2. This CDR3 comprises 15 residues. With 8 bases clipped from V and 0 bases from J, the junction kept 5 bases outside the gene matches. Germline V gene sequence: CDR1 SNHLY, CDR2 FYNNEI. CDR3 residues: CASSTTSANTGELFF. The DNA read from the CDR3 is TGTGCCAGCTCTACGACTAGCGCGAACACCGGGGAG.

With regard to this clone: The read terminates 3 residues before the CDR3 end, so the remaining end is supplied by the germline J gene. The rearrangement joins TRBV6-2 or TRBV6-3 to TRBJ2-7; no clear D gene. The CDR3 has 11 amino acids. Germline assignment: CDR1 MNHEY and CDR2 SVGEGT. V lost 7 bases and J 3 bases, leaving 7 bases between the germline ends. CDR3 amino acids: CASKRLYEQYF. CDR3 bases read: TGTGCCAGCAAAAGACTCTACGAG.

With respect to this clone: The read gets to within 3 residues of the CDR3 end, and the germline J gene fills in the rest. The chain combines TRBV7-2 with TRBJ2-5, with unresolved D. Trimming took off 5 bases at V and 1 base at J, with 8 bases between the two ends. This CDR3 is built from 13 residues. Germline lookup yields CDR1 SGHTA and CDR2 FQGNSA. CDR3 loop: CASSRSLQETQYF. Incomplete CDR3 DNA: TGTGCCAGCAGCCGGTCCCTCCAAGAGACC. The full variable domain, completed using reference TRBV7-2 and TRBJ2-5, is GAGVSQSPSNKVTEKGKDVELRCDPISGHTALYWYRQSLGQGLEFLIYFQGNSAPDKSGLPSDRFSAERTGGSVSTLTIQRTQQEDSAVYLCASSRSLQETQYFGPGTRLLVL.

Remarks on this clone: The read ends 3 residues early relative to the CDR3; the germline J gene fills the gap. V usage is TRBV19 and J usage is TRBJ2-1; 9 bases fit TRBD2. The CDR3 has 18 residues. The ends lost 2 bases at V and 6 bases at J; junction bases unmatched: 14. Germline lookup yields CDR1 LNHDA and CDR2 SQIVND (reference sequence). The sequenced CDR3 bases are TGTGCCAGTAGTATAAAGCTAGCGGGATCACCCTATGGCAATGAG. Amino acid sequence: CASSIKLAGSPYGNE. The CDR3, in full, reads CASSIKLAGSPYGNEQFF.

Notes on this clone: The read terminates 3 residues before the CDR3 end, so the remaining end is supplied by the germline J gene. This rearrangement joins TRBV7-2 to TRBJ2-4; a weak D match, TRBD1 (5 bases). This CDR3 region has 14 residues. V lost 5 bases and J 7 bases, leaving 15 bases between the germline ends. CDR1 is SGHTA, CDR2 FQGNSA, per germline. The CDR3 protein is CASSPRQSVNIQYF. CDR3 bases read: TGTGCCAGCAGCCCGCGACAGAGTGTGAACATT.

A note on this clone: The read falls 3 residues short of the CDR3 end, and the missing part is taken from the germline J gene. V usage is TRBV19 and J usage is TRBJ2-5; D ambiguous. CDR1 and CDR2 from the germline V gene are LNHDA and SQIVND (reference sequence). The CDR3 spans 13 residues. The germline V and J ends were trimmed by 3 bases and 0 bases, with 5 bases remaining between them. The sequenced CDR3 bases are TGTGCCAGTAGTATTACGGACCAAGAGACC. Residues: CASSITDQET. The CDR3, in full, reads CASSITDQETQYF.

Remarks on this clone: The missing CDR3 end, 3 residues past where the read stops, is filled in from the germline J gene. The rearrangement joins TRBV7-2 to TRBJ2-7; TRBD1 aligns across 7 bases. V was pared by 4 bases and J by 6 bases, with 6 bases of the junction left unmatched. The CDR3 extends over 13 amino acids. The V gene's germline CDR1 is SGHTA and CDR2 FQGNSA. This CDR3 is CASSSGQRVEQYF. Partial CDR3 DNA: TGTGCCAGCAGCTCGGGACAGCGTGTCGAG.

A word on this clone: The read ends 3 residues shy of where the CDR3 ends; the end is completed using the germline J gene. The chain couples TRBV5-1 to TRBJ1-2; D is unresolved. The CDR3 has 14 amino acids. Looked up from germline, CDR1 is SGHRS and CDR2 is YFSETQ. V shed 2 bases and J shed 1 base, with 9 bases lying between them. The CDR3 here is CASSFTDLNYGYTF. CDR3 bases read: TGCGCCAGCAGCTTCACAGACCTTAACTATGGC.

Points on this clone: The read falls 3 residues short of the CDR3 end, and the missing part is taken from the germline J gene. This chain uses TRBV19 with TRBJ2-6; tentatively, D is TRBD1 (6 bases). Germline CDR1 reads LNHDA; CDR2 reads SQIVND (reference sequence). The CDR3 is 17 amino acids. Trimming removed 7 bases from V and 1 base from J, with 17 bases in between. CDR3: CASTLTGTLSGANVLTF. The part of the CDR3 DNA that was read is TGTGCCAGTACCCTGACAGGAACTCTTTCTGGGGCCAACGTC.

Note on this clone: The CDR3 end falls 3 residues outside the read, so it is completed with the germline J gene. The chain recombines TRBV7-2 with TRBJ2-5; D not resolved. Trimming cost V 1 base and J 4 bases, with 7 bases left between them. The CDR3 is 13 amino acids. The germline gives CDR1 SGHTA, CDR2 FQGNSA. The CDR3 bases that were read are TGTGCCAGCAGCTTAGAGCGTTTAGAGACC. As protein: CASSLERLET. The CDR3, in full, reads CASSLERLETQYF.

On this clone: The read finishes 3 residues shy of the CDR3 end, and the germline J gene is used to complete it. V usage is TRBV30 and J usage is TRBJ1-3, with 7 bases identical to TRBD1. The CDR3 loop spans 14 amino acids. Germline assignment: CDR1 GTSNPN and CDR2 SVGIG (reference sequence). V gave up 3 bases and J gave up 4 bases; unmatched junction bases: 6. The CDR3 sequence: CAWSANRGGNTIYF. Partial CDR3 DNA: TGTGCCTGGAGCGCGAACAGGGGAGGAAACACC.

Of note for this clone: The junction does not match germline at one end; this may be a read error. From the germline J gene comes the end of the CDR3, since the read stops 3 residues before it. This sample includes further DNA sequences coding for the same CDR3. V gene TRBV30 combines with J gene TRBJ1-3, with D possibly being TRBD1 (5 bases). Germline V gives CDR1 GTSNPN, CDR2 SVGIG (reference sequence). The CDR3 totals 12 residues. Incomplete CDR3 DNA: TGTGCCTGGAAAGGGGTCGGAAACACA. Residues: CAWKGVGNT. The whole CDR3 is CAWKGVGNTIYF. Using reference TRBV30 and TRBJ1-3 for the parts outside the CDR3, the full variable domain is SQTIHQWPATLVQPVGSPLSLECTVEGTSNPNLYWYRQAAGRGLQLLFYSVGIGQISSEVPQNLSASRPQDRQFILSSKKLLLSDSGFYLCAWKGVGNTIYFGEGSWLTVV.

Regarding this clone: With the read ending 3 residues before the CDR3 end, the germline J gene is used to fill in that end. This chain links TRBV6-2 or TRBV6-3 with TRBJ2-6; D unclear. The CDR3 contains 16 residues. Per the germline V gene, CDR1 is MNHEY and CDR2 is SVGEGT. The V end was cut by 2 bases, the J end by 0 bases, with 8 bases between. The sequenced CDR3 bases are TGTGCCAGCAGTTACGCGTCCACCTCTGGGGCCAACGTC. Protein product: CASSYASTSGANV. The whole CDR3 sequence is CASSYASTSGANVLTF.

About this clone: The read gets to within 3 residues of the CDR3 end, and the germline J gene fills in the rest. V usage is TRBV4-2 and J usage is TRBJ1-4; D perhaps matches TRBD1 (6 bases). Germline CDR1 LGHNA, CDR2 YNFKEQ. The V end was cut by 2 bases, the J end by 3 bases, with 16 bases between. The CDR3 contains 17 residues. CDR3: CASSQFQTGRANEKLFF. The CDR3 DNA, read in part, is TGTGCCAGCAGCCAATTTCAAACAGGGCGCGCTAATGAAAAA.

A word on this clone: The missing CDR3 end, 3 residues past where the read stops, is filled in from the germline J gene. This rearrangement joins TRBV19 to TRBJ2-7; 13 bases are a match to TRBD2. The length of the CDR3 is 15 residues. Per the germline V gene, CDR1 is LNHDA and CDR2 is SQIVND (reference sequence). V gave up 4 bases and J gave up 4 bases; unmatched junction bases: 4. CDR3 DNA, as far as it was read: TGTGCCAGTAGTACAAGGACTAGCGGGAGTTACGAG. It is translated as CASSTRTSGSYE. The CDR3 in its entirety is CASSTRTSGSYEQYF.

Turning to this clone: Coverage ceases 3 residues before the CDR3 finishes, and the germline J gene fills in the end. This rearrangement joins TRBV19 to TRBJ1-6; TRBD1 is a possible D gene (5 bases). The CDR3 has 14 residues. Per the germline V gene, CDR1 is LNHDA and CDR2 is SQIVND (reference sequence). V was pared by 5 bases and J by 9 bases, with 14 bases between. The CDR3 is CASSRQPDGSPLHF. The sequenced CDR3 bases are TGTGCCAGTAGTCGACAGCCAGATGGTTCACCC.